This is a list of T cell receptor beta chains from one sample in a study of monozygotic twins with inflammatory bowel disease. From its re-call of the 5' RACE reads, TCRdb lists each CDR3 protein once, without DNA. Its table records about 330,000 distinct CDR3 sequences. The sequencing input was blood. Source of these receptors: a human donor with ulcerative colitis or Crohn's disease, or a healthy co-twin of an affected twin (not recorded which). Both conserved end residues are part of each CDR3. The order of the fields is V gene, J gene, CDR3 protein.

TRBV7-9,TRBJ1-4,CASSANSGDARREKLFF
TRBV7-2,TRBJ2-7,CASRQQGRENEQYF
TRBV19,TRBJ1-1,CASSPHRGETEAFF
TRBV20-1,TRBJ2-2,CSASSGGGTGELFF
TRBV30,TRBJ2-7,CAWSVRNEQYF
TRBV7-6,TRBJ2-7,CASSSTRLAGSDEQYF
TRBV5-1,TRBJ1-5,CASSPGAGQPQHF
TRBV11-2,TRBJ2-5,CASRGADSTDQETQYF
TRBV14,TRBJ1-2,CASSQRQGHGYTF
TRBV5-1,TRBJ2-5,CASSLEGLLQETQYF
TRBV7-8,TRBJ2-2,CATSPGLLNTGELFF
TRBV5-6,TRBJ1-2,CASRRAEIYGYTF
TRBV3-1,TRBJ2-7,CASSQRDRGSEQYF
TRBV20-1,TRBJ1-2,CSAILRDRNGYTF
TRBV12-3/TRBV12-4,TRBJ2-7,CASSSNWDGTYEQYF
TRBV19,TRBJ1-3,CAIGQRSENTIYF
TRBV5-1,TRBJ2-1,CASSLASGSGRAEQFF
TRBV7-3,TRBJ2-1,CASSPSGTTQFF
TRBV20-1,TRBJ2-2,CSAAASPRNTGELFF
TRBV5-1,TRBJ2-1,CASSFLGVSSYNEQFF
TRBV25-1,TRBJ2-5,CASRGGGVTSQETQYF
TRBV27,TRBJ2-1,CASSFSSGAGNEQFF
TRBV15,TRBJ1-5,CATSRDRGVQPQHF
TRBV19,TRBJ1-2,CATTARGYYGYTF
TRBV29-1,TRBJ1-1,CSAGGSRYTEAFF
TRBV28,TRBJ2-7,CASSHVDRGHNEQYF
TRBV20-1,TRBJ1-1,CSARRPGGASEAFF
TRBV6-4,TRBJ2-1,CASSEDPGQGNNEQFF